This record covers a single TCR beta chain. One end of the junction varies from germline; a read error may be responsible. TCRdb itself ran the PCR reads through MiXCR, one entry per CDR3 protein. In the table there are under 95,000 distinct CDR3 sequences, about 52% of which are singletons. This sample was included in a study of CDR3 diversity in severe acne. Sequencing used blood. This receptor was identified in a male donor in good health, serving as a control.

CDR3 sequence: CASSLAGHYNQQFF. The CDR3 coding sequence is TGCGCCAGCAGCTTGGCTGGACACTACAATCAGCAGTTCTTC. This chain joins TRBV5-1 and TRBJ2-1; D perhaps matches TRBD1 (5 bases). The germline V gene has CDR1 SGHRS and CDR2 YFSETQ. CDR3 length: 14 amino acids. Combining the CDR3 with reference TRBV5-1 and TRBJ2-1 gives the whole variable domain KAGVTQTPRYLIKTRGQQVTLSCSPISGHRSVSWYQQTPGQGLQFLFEYFSETQRNKGNFPGRFSGRQFSNSRSEMNVSTLELGDSALYLCASSLAGHYNQQFFGPGTRLTVL.